This entry lists 26 T cell receptor beta chains sequenced from one sample in a study of blood T cell repertoires in COVID-19. Data came from immunoSEQ multiplex PCR; TCRdb stores just in-frame clones and leaves some out. The table includes roughly 500,000 clones, roughly nine tenths detected once. Sample: peripheral blood. These TCRs come from a man in his late teens or twenties with COVID-19, enrolled during active disease.

This clone was recorded once. The rearrangement uses TRBV7-6 and TRBJ1-2, with 7 nucleotides matching TRBD1. The ends lost 2 bases at V and 3 bases at J; junction bases unmatched: 12. Germline CDR1 is SGHVS and CDR2 is FNYEAQ. CDR3 length: 17 amino acids. CDR3 sequence reads: CASSLRSDRAWDYGYTF. The CDR3 DNA reads TGTGCCAGCAGCTTACGGTCCGACAGGGCCTGGGACTATGGCTACACCTTC.

The genes are TRBV24-1 and TRBJ1-2, with D possibly TRBD1 on 5 matching bases. Germline V lookup: CDR1 KGHDR, CDR2 SFDVKD. The CDR3 consists of 12 residues. V lost 11 bases, J lost 3 bases, and 12 bases lay in between. Here the CDR3 reads CASQGADYGYTF. In nucleotides, the CDR3 is TGTGCCAGCCAGGGCGCCGACTATGGCTACACCTTC.

The genes are TRBV5-6 and TRBJ2-3, with 14 bases that match TRBD2. Trimming took 4 bases from V and 6 from J; bases not matched to a gene: 10. This CDR3 is built from 17 residues. CDR1 is SGHDT, CDR2 YYEEEE, per germline. The CDR3 region is CASSQRGLAGDSDTQYF. CDR3 DNA sequence: TGTGCCAGCAGCCAGCGGGGACTAGCGGGGGACAGTGATACGCAGTATTTT.

V gene TRBV19 combines with J gene TRBJ1-1, with D perhaps TRBD1 (5 bases). This CDR3 contains 16 residues. Trimming cost V 7 bases and J 6 bases, with 24 bases left between them. The germline V gene encodes CDR1 LNHDA and CDR2 SQIVND (reference sequence). The CDR3 region has the DNA TGTGCCAGTACCAAAGGACAAGTTGGGCTGAGGCCTGAAGCTTTCTTT. Amino acid sequence: CASTKGQVGLRPEAFF.

The CDR3, as DNA: TGTGCCAGCAGCTTTGCGGGGACCACCGGGGAGCTGTTTTTT. It specifies CASSFAGTTGELFF. This chain uses TRBV5-6 with TRBJ2-2, with a possible D match to TRBD2 (6 bases). V was clipped by 2 bases and J by 4 bases, with 9 bases between them. The CDR3 has 14 amino acids. The V gene's germline CDR1 is SGHDT and CDR2 YYEEEE.

The V and J genes are TRBV30 and TRBJ2-1; D is perhaps TRBD1 (6 bases). Per germline, CDR1 GTSNPN and CDR2 SVGIG (reference sequence). The CDR3 length is 11 residues. Between the trimmed V and J ends, which lost 1 base and 15 bases, there was a span of 13 bases. The CDR3 coding sequence is TGTGCCTGGAGTGCTCCCGGGACACGGTTCTTC. Translated: CAWSAPGTRFF.

The genes are TRBV21-1 and TRBJ1-5; no check of the table's D call, TRBD1, against the DNA was made. TRBV21-1 is termed a pseudogene. The CDR3 runs 19 residues. The CDR3 sequence: CASSKAGDRGLFGNQPQHF. CDR3 DNA: TGTGCCAGCAGCAAAGCAGGAGACAGGGGGCTTTTTGGCAATCAGCCCCAGCATTTT.

The V and J genes are TRBV20-1 and TRBJ2-7; 10 nucleotides match TRBD2. From germline, CDR1 is DFQATT and CDR2 SNEGSKA (reference sequence). The CDR3 runs to 14 residues. With 3 bases clipped from V and 7 bases from J, the junction kept 9 bases outside the gene matches. CDR3 DNA: TGCAGTGCTAGTAAAGCTAGCGGGAGTTGGGAGCAGTACTTC. Encoded protein: CSASKASGSWEQYF.

J is TRBJ2-1 and V is TRBV4-1, with D possibly matching TRBD1 (7 bases). This CDR3 is built from 17 residues. V lost 0 bases and J lost 8, with 20 bases in between. CDR1 is MGHRA, CDR2 YSYEKL, per germline. This CDR3 reads CASSQDGGTALVDEQFF. Written as DNA, the CDR3 is TGCGCCAGCAGCCAAGATGGAGGGACAGCCCTCGTTGATGAGCAGTTCTTC.

J is TRBJ2-1 and V is TRBV7-9, with D perhaps matching TRBD1 (7 bases). Germline V gene sequence: CDR1 SEHNR, CDR2 FQNEAQ (reference sequence). The CDR3 is 18 residues long. Trimming removed 6 bases at V and 4 bases at J, with 25 bases between. DNA for the CDR3: TGTGCCAGCAGTCCCCGTTCCGGGAGCATACAGGGGTACAATGAGCAGTTCTTC. This gives the protein CASSPRSGSIQGYNEQFF.

This sequence joins TRBV16 and TRBJ1-5, with no clear D. The CDR3 is 15 residues long. CDR1 and CDR2 from the germline V gene are KGHSY and FQNENV. V shed 1 base and J shed 0 bases, with 7 bases lying between them. The CDR3 spells CASSQWEYSNQPQHF. The CDR3 nucleotides read TGTGCCAGCAGCCAATGGGAGTATAGCAATCAGCCCCAGCATTTT.

The gene calls are TRBV29-1 and TRBJ2-2; 8 bases agree with TRBD1. CDR1 and CDR2 (germline): SQVTM, ANQGSEA. The length of the CDR3 is 13 residues. V shed 8 bases and J 5 bases; nucleotides not matched to a gene: 7. The CDR3 is CSFRTGYTGELFF. In DNA, the CDR3 is TGCAGCTTCAGGACAGGGTATACCGGGGAGCTGTTTTTT.

The chain combines TRBV5-4 with TRBJ2-7; 9 bases are a match to TRBD2. V gave up 3 bases and J gave up 3 bases; unmatched junction bases: 7. Germline CDR1 SGHNT, CDR2 YYREEE (reference sequence). The CDR3 is 15 amino acids. The CDR3: CASSSRTSEIYEQYF. DNA of the CDR3: TGTGCCAGCAGCTCGAGGACTAGCGAGATCTACGAGCAGTACTTC.

The V call is TRBV3-1 (or the pseudogene TRBV3-2), the J call TRBJ2-7, with 13 bases aligning to TRBD2. This CDR3 spans 18 amino acids. With V trimmed by 0 bases and J by 3 bases, 8 bases remained unmatched. Germline assignment: CDR1 LGHDT and CDR2 YNNKEL (reference sequence). CDR3 DNA: TGTGCCAGCAGCCAAGATAGGGGACTAGCGGGGAAGTACTACGAGCAGTACTTC. Its protein product is CASSQDRGLAGKYYEQYF.

The V gene is TRBV6-1, the J gene TRBJ2-6, with D possibly matching TRBD1 (6 bases). Germline CDR1 and CDR2: MNHNS and SASEGT. The CDR3 extends over 16 amino acids. Trimming took off 4 bases at V and 2 bases at J, with 12 bases between the two ends. CDR3 in amino acids: CASSGVQGTGANVLTF. In DNA, the CDR3 is TGTGCCAGCAGTGGAGTCCAGGGGACTGGGGCCAACGTCCTGACTTTC.

This sequence joins TRBV5-5 and TRBJ2-5; D unclear. Germline values: CDR1 SGHKS, CDR2 YYEKEE (reference sequence). The V end lost 7 bases, the J end lost 5 bases, and 6 bases lay between the germline ends. This CDR3 has 10 residues. CDR3 region: CASFGETQYF. The CDR3 nucleotides read TGTGCCAGCTTCGGTGAGACCCAGTACTTC.

V gene TRBV19 combines with J gene TRBJ2-2; a weak D match, TRBD1 (5 bases). Trimming took off 1 base at V and 4 bases at J, with 10 bases between the two ends. The germline V gene has CDR1 LNHDA and CDR2 SQIVND (reference sequence). This CDR3 comprises 15 residues. DNA for the CDR3: TGTGCCAGTAGTATAGGCTGGCAGGGCACCGGGGAGCTGTTTTTT. This translates into CASSIGWQGTGELFF. The whole variable domain, filled in from reference TRBV19 and TRBJ2-2, reads DGGITQSPKYLFRKEGQNVTLSCEQNLNHDAMYWYRQDPGQGLRLIYYSQIVNDFQKGDIAEGYSVSREKKESFPLTVTSAQKNPTAFYLCASSIGWQGTGELFFGEGSRLTVL.

A single count supports this clone. The J gene is TRBJ2-3, the V gene TRBV7-8, with TRBD2 as a possible D gene (5 bases). The CDR3 runs 16 residues. Germline CDR1 and CDR2: SGHVS and FQNEAQ. V dropped 5 bases and J dropped 0 bases, with 15 bases sitting between them. In nucleotides, the CDR3 is TGTGCCAGCAGCCGCGGAGTGGGCGGGAGCACAGATACGCAGTATTTT. Translated, it gives CASSRGVGGSTDTQYF. The full variable domain, its missing parts supplied by reference TRBV7-8 and TRBJ2-3, is GAGVSQSPRYKVAKRGQDVALRCDPISGHVSLFWYQQALGQGPEFLTYFQNEAQLDKSGLPSDRFFAERPEGSVSTLKIQRTQQEDSAVYLCASSRGVGGSTDTQYFGPGTRLTVL.

V gene TRBV5-1 combines with J gene TRBJ2-5, with 14 bases that match TRBD2. Germline V gives CDR1 SGHRS, CDR2 YFSETQ. V trimming: 4 bases; J trimming: 1 base; junction bases outside the gene matches: 3. There are 16 residues in the CDR3. DNA for the CDR3: TGCGCCAGCAGCGCGGGACTAGCGGGGGTCCAAGAGACCCAGTACTTC. Encoded protein: CASSAGLAGVQETQYF.

The CDR3 loop reads CASSLGLAGWDEQFF. CDR3 coding DNA: TGCGCCAGCAGCTTGGGTCTAGCGGGATGGGATGAGCAGTTCTTC. The gene calls are TRBV5-1 and TRBJ2-1; 9 bases map to TRBD2. Germline CDR1 is SGHRS and CDR2 is YFSETQ. With V trimmed by 0 bases and J by 8 bases, 6 bases remained unmatched. CDR3 length: 15 amino acids.

The gene calls are TRBV27 and TRBJ1-6, with D possibly being TRBD1 (5 bases). V dropped 5 bases and J dropped 5 bases, with 16 bases sitting between them. The CDR3 loop spans 16 amino acids. CDR1 is MNHEY, CDR2 SMNVEV, per germline (reference sequence). The CDR3 nucleotides read TGTGCCAGCAGTCCTCTACCGGGGGAGGATAATTCACCCCTCCACTTT. Protein: CASSPLPGEDNSPLHF.

V usage is TRBV18 and J usage is TRBJ2-7, with 7 nucleotides matching TRBD2. The CDR3 is 18 amino acids. Germline CDR1 KGHSH, CDR2 LQKENI. Unmatched junction bases numbered 20, after V lost 3 bases and J lost 6 bases. The CDR3 spells CASSPTSPSGGRTPEQYF. The CDR3 DNA reads TGTGCCAGCTCACCGACTTCTCCGTCGGGAGGACGTACCCCCGAGCAGTACTTC.

The CDR3 DNA reads TGTGCCAGCTCACGGGACAGGGAGGCCTATGGCTACACCTTC. Protein product: CASSRDREAYGYTF. The V gene is TRBV18, the J gene TRBJ1-2; 9 nucleotides line up with TRBD1. The germline V gene has CDR1 KGHSH and CDR2 LQKENI. The CDR3 runs to 14 residues. Trimming removed 4 bases from V and 4 bases from J; junction bases left unmatched: 4.

The chain couples TRBV11-1 to TRBJ1-1; D gene unclear. Germline CDR1 SGHAT, CDR2 FQDESV (reference sequence). The length of the CDR3 is 13 residues. Trimming took 5 bases from V and 4 from J, leaving 11 bases between them. The CDR3: CASSGRGSTEAFF. CDR3 coding DNA: TGTGCCAGCAGCGGACGTGGGAGCACTGAAGCTTTCTTT.

CDR3 sequence reads: CASSRGEPTNEKLFF. The CDR3 DNA reads TGCGCCAGCAGCCGCGGAGAGCCAACTAATGAAAAACTGTTTTTT. J is TRBJ1-4 and V is TRBV4-1; D remains ambiguous. V lost 4 bases to trimming and J lost 0 bases, with 9 bases between them. CDR3 length equals 15 residues. Germline assignment: CDR1 MGHRA and CDR2 YSYEKL.

This clone has only a few counts. V usage is TRBV10-3 and J usage is TRBJ1-6, with unresolved D. CDR3 length equals 14 residues. Germline V gene lookup returns CDR1 ENHRY and CDR2 SYGVKD. The V gene lost 5 bases and the J gene lost 4 bases, with 9 bases spanning the gap. Written as DNA, the CDR3 is TGTGCCATCAGTACCGGGATTTATAATTCACCCCTCCACTTT. This translates into CAISTGIYNSPLHF.